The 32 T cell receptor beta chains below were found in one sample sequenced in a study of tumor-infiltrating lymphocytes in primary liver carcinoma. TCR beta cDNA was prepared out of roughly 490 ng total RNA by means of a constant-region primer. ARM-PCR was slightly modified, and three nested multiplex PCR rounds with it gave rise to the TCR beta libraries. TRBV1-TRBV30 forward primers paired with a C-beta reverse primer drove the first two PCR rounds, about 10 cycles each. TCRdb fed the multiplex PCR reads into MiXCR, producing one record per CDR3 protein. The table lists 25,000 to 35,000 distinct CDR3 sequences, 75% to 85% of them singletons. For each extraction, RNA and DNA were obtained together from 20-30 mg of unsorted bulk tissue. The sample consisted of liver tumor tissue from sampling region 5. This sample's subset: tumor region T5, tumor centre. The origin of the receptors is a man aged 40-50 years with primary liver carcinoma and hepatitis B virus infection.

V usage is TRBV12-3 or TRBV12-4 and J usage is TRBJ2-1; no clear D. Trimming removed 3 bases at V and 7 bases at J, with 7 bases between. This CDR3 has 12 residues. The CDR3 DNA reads TGTGCCAGCAGTTTCCTGGGGAATGAGCAGTTCTTC. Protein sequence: CASSFLGNEQFF.

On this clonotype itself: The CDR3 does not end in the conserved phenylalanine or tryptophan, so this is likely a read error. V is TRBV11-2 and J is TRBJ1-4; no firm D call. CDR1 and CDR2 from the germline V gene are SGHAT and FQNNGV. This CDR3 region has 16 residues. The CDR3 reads CANSETPGGTNEKLFL. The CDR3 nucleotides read TGTGCCAACAGCGAGACTCCAGGAGGAACAAATGAAAAACTGTTTCTA.

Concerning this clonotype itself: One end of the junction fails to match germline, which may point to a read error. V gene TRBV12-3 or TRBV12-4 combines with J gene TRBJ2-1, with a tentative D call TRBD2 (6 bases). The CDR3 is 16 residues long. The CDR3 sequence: CTSSPAGTGGIKEQFF. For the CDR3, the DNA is TGTACCAGCAGTCCAGCCGGGACTGGCGGGATCAAGGAGCAGTTCTTC.

The CDR3 region has the DNA TGTGCCAGCAGCCCCTTCACGCCCCGACGAAGTGTCGCAGATACGCAGTATTTT. This codes for CASSPFTPRRSVADTQYF. V gene TRBV6-2 or TRBV6-3 combines with J gene TRBJ2-3; the D is unclear. In germline, CDR1 is MNHEY, CDR2 SVGEGT. Trimming left V 6 bases short and J 4 bases short, with 26 bases between. The CDR3 sequence is 18 residues long.

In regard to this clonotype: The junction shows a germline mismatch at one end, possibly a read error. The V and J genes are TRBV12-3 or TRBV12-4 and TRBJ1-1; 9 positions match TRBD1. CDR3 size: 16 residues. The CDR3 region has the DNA TGTGCCAGCAGTTTCAGAACAGGGGGCTGGGAAACTGAAGCTTCCTTT. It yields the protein CASSFRTGGWETEASF.

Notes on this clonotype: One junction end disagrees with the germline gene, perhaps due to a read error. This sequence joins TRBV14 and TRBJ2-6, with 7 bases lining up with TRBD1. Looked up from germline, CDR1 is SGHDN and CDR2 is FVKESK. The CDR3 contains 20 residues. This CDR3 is CASSQVLGTGVFSGANALTF. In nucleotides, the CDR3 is TGTGCCAGCAGCCAAGTTCTGGGAACAGGGGTGTTCTCTGGGGCCAACGCCCTGACTTTC.

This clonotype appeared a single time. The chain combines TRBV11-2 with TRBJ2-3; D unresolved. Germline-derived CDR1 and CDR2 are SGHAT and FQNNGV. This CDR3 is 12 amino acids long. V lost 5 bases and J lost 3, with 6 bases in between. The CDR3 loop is CASSTKTDTQYF. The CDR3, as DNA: TGTGCCAGCAGCACCAAAACAGATACGCAGTATTTT.

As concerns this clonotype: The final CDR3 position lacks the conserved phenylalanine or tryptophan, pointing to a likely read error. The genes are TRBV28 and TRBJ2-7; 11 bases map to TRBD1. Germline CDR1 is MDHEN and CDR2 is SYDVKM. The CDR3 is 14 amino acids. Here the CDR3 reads CASIRTGGSHEQYS. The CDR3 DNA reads TGTGCCAGCATCCGGACAGGGGGCTCCCACGAACAGTACTCC.

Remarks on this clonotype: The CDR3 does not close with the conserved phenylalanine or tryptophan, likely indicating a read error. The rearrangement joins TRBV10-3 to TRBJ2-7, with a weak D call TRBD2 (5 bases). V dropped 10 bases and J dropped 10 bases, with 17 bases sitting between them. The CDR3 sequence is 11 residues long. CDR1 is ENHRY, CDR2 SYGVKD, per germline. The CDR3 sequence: CATSEGIEQYL. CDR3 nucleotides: TGTGCCACGTCCGAGGGAATCGAACAGTACTTA.

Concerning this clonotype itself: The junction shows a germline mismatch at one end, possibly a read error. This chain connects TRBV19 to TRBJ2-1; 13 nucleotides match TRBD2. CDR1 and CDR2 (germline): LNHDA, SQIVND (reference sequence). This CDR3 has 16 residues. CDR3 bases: TGTGTCAGTAGTCCTAGCCGACTAGCGGGAGGACTTGAGCAGTTCTTC. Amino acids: CVSSPSRLAGGLEQFF.

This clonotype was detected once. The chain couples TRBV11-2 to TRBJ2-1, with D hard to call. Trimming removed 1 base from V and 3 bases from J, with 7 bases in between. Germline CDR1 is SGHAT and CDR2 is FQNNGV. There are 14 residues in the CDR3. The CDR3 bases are TGTGCCAGCAGCTTAGCGACCGGCTACAATGAGCAGTTCTTC. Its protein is CASSLATGYNEQFF.

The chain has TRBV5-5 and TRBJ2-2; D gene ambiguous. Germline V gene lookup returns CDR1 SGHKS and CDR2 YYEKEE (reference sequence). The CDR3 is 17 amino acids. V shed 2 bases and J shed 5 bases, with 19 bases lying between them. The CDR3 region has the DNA TGTGCCAGCAGCTTTCTACCCATGGTTACGAGTACCGGGGAGCTGTTTTTT. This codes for CASSFLPMVTSTGELFF.

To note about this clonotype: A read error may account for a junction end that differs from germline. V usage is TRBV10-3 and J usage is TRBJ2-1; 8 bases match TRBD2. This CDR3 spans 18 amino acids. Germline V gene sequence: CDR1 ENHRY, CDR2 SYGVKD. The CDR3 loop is CAINESPLVAGGSHEQFF. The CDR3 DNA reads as TGTGCCATCAATGAGTCCCCCCTCGTGGCGGGAGGCTCACATGAGCAGTTCTTC.

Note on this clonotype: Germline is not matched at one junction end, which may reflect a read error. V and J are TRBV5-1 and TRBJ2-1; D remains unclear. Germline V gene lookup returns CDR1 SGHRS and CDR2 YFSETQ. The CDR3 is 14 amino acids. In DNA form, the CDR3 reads TGCGCCAGTAGCCTTGCCAGCTCCTACAATAAGCAGTTCTTC. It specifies CASSLASSYNKQFF.

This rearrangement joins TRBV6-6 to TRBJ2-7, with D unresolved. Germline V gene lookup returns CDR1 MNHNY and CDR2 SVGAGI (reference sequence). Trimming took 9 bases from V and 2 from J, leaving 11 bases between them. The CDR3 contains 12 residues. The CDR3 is CARDGSTYEQYF. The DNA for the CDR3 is TGTGCCAGAGATGGATCCACCTACGAGCAGTACTTC.

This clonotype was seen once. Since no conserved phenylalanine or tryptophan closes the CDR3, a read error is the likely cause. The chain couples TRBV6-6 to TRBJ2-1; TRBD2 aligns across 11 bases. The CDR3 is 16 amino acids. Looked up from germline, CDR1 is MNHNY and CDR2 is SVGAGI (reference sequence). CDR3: CTSSFTSGSSYNEQFL. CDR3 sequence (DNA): TGTACCAGCAGCTTCACTAGCGGGAGCTCCTACAATGAGCAGTTCTTA.

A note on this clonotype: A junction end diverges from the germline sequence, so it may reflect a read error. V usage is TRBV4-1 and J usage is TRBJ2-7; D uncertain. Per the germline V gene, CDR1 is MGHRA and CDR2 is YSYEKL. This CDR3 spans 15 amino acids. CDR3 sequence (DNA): TGCGCCAGCAGCCAAGAGGATAGGTACTCCTACGAGCAGCACTTC. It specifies CASSQEDRYSYEQHF.

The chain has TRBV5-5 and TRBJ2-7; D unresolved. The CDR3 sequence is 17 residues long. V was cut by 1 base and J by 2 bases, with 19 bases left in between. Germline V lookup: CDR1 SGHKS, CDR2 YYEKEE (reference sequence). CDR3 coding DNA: TGTGCCAGCAGCTTGTGGCAACACATGACTCGGCCCTACGAGCAGTACTTC. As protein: CASSLWQHMTRPYEQYF.

The CDR3 reads CASSIGGFANEKLFF. The CDR3 DNA follows: TGTGCCAGCAGTATAGGCGGGTTCGCTAATGAAAAACTGTTTTTT. The chain links TRBV11-2 to TRBJ1-4; D call uncertain. With 6 bases removed from V and 3 bases from J, the gap between germline ends came to 14 bases. The CDR3 is 15 residues long. Germline V lookup: CDR1 SGHAT, CDR2 FQNNGV.

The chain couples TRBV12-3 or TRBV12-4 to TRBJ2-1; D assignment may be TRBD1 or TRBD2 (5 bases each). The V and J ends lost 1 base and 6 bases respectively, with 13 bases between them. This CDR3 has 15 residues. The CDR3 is CASSLVRGGGNEQFF. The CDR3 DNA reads TGTGCCAGCAGTTTAGTACGGGGTGGGGGCAATGAGCAGTTCTTC.

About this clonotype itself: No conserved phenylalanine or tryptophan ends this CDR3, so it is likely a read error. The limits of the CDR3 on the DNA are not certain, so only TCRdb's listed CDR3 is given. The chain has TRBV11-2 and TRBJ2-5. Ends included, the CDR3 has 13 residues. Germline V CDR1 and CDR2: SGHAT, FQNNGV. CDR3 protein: CASSLVLEEARYL.

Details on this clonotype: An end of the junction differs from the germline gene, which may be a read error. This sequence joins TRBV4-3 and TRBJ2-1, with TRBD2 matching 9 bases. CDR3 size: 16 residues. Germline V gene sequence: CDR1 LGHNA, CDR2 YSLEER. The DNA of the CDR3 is TGCGTCAGCAGCCCTGCGGGACTAGCACTGAGCAATGAGCAGTTCTTC. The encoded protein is CVSSPAGLALSNEQFF.

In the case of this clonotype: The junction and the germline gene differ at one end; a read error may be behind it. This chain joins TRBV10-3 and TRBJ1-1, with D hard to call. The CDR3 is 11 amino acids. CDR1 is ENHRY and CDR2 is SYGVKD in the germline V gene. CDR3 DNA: TGTGCCATCAGTGCCGTGACTGAAGTTTCCTTT. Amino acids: CAISAVTEVSF.

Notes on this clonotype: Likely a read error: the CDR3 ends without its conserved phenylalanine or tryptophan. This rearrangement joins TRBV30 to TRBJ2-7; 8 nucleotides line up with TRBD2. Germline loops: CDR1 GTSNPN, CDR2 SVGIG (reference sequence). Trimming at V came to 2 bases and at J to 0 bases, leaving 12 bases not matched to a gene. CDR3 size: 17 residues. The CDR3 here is CAWSRVAGCVGSYEQYS. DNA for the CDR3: TGTGCCTGGAGTAGGGTAGCGGGATGTGTGGGCTCCTACGAGCAGTACTCC.

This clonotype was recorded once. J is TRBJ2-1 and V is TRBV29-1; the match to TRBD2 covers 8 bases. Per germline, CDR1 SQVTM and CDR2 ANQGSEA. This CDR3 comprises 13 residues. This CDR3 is CIAEEAGDNEQFF. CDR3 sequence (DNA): TGCATCGCTGAAGAAGCGGGGGACAATGAGCAGTTCTTC.

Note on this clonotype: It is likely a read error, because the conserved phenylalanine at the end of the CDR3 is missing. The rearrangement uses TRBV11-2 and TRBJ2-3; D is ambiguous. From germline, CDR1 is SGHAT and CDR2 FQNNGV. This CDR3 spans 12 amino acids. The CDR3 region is CASSASIDTQYS. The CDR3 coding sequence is TGTGCCAGCAGCGCCAGCATAGATACACAGTATTCT.

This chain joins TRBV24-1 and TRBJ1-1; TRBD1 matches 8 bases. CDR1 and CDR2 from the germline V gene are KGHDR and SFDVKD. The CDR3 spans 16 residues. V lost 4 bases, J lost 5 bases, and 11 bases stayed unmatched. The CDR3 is CATSESGGGGTTEAFF. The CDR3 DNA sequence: TGTGCCACCAGTGAATCAGGGGGCGGTGGTACTACTGAAGCTTTCTTT.

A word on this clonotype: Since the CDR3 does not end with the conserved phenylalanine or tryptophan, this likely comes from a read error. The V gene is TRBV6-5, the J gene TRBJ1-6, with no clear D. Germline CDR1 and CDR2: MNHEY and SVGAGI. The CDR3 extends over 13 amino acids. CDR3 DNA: TGTGACAGCAGTTTACGGGCGGTTTCACCCCTCCACCTT. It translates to CDSSLRAVSPLHL.

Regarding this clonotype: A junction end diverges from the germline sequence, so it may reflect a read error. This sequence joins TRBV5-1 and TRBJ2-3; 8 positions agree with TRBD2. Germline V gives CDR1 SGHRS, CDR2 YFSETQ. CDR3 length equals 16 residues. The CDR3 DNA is TGCGCCGGCAGGTTGGGAGCGGGGGTTTGGGGAGATACGCAGTATTTT. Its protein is CAGRLGAGVWGDTQYF.

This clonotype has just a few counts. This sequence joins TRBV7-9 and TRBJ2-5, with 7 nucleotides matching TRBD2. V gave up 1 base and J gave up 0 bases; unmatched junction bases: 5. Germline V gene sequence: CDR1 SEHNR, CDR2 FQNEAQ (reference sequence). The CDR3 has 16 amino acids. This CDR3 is CASSLGEGSDQETQYF. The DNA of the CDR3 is TGTGCCAGCAGCTTAGGGGAGGGTAGTGACCAAGAGACCCAGTACTTC.

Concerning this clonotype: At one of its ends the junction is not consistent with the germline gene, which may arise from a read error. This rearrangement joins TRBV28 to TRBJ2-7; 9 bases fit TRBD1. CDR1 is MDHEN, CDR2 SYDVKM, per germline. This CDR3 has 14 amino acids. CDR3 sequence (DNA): TGTGCCAACAGTCCGACAGGGGGACCCTACGAGCACTACTTC. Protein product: CANSPTGGPYEHYF.

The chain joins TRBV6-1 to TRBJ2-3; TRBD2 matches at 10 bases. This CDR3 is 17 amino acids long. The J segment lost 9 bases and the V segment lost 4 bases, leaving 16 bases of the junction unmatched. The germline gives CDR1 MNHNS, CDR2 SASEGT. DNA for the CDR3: TGTGCCAGCAGTGCCGGAGGAACTAGCGGGATGTGGGGCACGCAGTATTTT. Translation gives CASSAGGTSGMWGTQYF.